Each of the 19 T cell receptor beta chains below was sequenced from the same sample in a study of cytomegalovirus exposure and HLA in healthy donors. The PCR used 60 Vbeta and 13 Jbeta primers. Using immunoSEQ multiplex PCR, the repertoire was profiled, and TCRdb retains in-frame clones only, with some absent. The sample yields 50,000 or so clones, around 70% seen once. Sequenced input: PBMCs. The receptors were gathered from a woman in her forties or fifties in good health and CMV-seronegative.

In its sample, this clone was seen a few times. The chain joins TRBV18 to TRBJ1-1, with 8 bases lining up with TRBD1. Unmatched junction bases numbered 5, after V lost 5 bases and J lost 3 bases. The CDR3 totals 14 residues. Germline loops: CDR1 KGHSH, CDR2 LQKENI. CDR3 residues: CASSIHRGYTEAFF. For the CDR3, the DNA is TGTGCCAGCTCAATTCACAGGGGGTACACTGAAGCTTTCTTT.

Here the CDR3 reads CASSLVTSGELGETQYF. CDR3 coding DNA: TGTGCCAGCAGCCTTGTGACTAGCGGAGAGTTAGGGGAGACCCAGTACTTC. The chain links TRBV4-2 to TRBJ2-5, with 9 positions matching TRBD2. The CDR3 sequence is 17 residues long. The germline gives CDR1 LGHNA, CDR2 YNFKEQ. V gave up 4 bases and J gave up 5 bases; unmatched junction bases: 14.

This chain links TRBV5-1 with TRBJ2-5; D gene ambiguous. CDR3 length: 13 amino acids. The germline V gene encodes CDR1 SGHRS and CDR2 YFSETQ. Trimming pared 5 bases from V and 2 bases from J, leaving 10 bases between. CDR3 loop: CASRLRQQETQYF. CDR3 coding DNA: TGCGCCAGCAGATTGAGACAACAAGAGACCCAGTACTTC.

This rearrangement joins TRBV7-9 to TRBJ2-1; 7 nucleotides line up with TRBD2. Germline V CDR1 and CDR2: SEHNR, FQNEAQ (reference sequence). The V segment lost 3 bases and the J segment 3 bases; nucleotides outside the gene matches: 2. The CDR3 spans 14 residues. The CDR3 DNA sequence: TGTGCCAGCAGCTTCCGGGACTACTACAATGAGCAGTTCTTC. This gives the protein CASSFRDYYNEQFF.

The CDR3 DNA is TGTGCCAGCAGTTTTAACCCTTTAGACAGGCTTAACTATGGCTACACCTTC. This gives the protein CASSFNPLDRLNYGYTF. The V call is TRBV28, the J call TRBJ1-2, with a weak D call TRBD1 (6 bases). The CDR3 totals 17 residues. The V and J ends lost 3 bases and 1 base respectively, with 18 bases between them. CDR1 and CDR2 (germline): MDHEN, SYDVKM.

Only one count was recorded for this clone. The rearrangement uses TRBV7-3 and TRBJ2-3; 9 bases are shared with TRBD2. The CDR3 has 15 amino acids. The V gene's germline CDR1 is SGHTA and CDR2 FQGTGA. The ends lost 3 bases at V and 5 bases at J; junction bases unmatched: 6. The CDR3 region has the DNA TGTGCCAGCAGCTTCGGAGCGGGGGGTGTAGATACGCAGTATTTT. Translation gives CASSFGAGGVDTQYF. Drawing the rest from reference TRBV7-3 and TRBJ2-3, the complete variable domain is GAGVSQTPSNKVTEKGKYVELRCDPISGHTALYWYRQSLGQGPEFLIYFQGTGAADDSGLPNDRFFAVRPEGSVSTLKIQRTERGDSAVYLCASSFGAGGVDTQYFGPGTRLTVL.

DNA for the CDR3: TGCGCCAGCAGCGCGGCCAGGGGGCGTCAGCCCCAGCATTTT. Its protein product is CASSAARGRQPQHF. The chain has TRBV5-1 and TRBJ1-5, with 8 nucleotides matching TRBD1. The junction had 6 bases not matched to a gene; V was cut back by 4 bases and J by 6 bases. This CDR3 comprises 14 residues. The germline gives CDR1 SGHRS, CDR2 YFSETQ. The entire variable domain, with the rest obtained from reference TRBV5-1 and TRBJ1-5, is as follows: KAGVTQTPRYLIKTRGQQVTLSCSPISGHRSVSWYQQTPGQGLQFLFEYFSETQRNKGNFPGRFSGRQFSNSRSEMNVSTLELGDSALYLCASSAARGRQPQHFGDGTRLSIL.

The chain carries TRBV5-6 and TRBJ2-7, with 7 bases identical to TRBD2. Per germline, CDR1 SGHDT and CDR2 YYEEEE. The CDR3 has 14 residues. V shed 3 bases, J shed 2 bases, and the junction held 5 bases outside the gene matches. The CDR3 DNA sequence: TGTGCCAGCAGCTGGGGGAGGGAAACCTACGAGCAGTACTTC. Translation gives CASSWGRETYEQYF.

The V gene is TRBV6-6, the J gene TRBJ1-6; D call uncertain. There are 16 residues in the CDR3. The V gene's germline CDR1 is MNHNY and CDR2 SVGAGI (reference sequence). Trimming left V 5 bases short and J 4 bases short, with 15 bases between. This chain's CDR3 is CASSLMPASYNSPLHF. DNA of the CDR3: TGTGCCAGCAGTCTAATGCCTGCCTCTTATAATTCACCCCTCCACTTT.

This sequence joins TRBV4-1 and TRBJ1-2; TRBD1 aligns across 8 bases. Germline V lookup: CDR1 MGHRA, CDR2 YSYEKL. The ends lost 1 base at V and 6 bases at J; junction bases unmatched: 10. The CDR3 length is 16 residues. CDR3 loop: CASSQGPTGGGDGYTF. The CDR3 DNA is TGCGCCAGCAGCCAAGGGCCTACAGGGGGTGGAGATGGCTACACCTTC.

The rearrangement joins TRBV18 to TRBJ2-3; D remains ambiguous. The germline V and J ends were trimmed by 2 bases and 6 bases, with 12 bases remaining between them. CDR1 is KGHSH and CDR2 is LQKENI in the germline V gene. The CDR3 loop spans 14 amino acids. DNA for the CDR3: TGTGCCAGCTCACCAGGATTAGGCAGGGATACGCAGTATTTT. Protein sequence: CASSPGLGRDTQYF.

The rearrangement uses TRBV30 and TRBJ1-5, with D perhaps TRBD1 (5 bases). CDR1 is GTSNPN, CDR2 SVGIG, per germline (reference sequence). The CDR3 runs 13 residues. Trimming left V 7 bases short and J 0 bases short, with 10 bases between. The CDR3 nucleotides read TGTGCCTTACAGCAGGGTAGCAATCAGCCCCAGCATTTT. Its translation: CALQQGSNQPQHF.

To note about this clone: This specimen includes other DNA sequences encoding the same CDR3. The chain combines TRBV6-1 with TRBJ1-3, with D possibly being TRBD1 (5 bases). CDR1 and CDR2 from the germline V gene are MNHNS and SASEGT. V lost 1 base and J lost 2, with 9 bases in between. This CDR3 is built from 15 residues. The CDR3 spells CASSEGGGTGNTIYF. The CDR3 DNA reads TGTGCCAGCAGTGAAGGGGGGGGGACTGGAAACACCATATATTTT.

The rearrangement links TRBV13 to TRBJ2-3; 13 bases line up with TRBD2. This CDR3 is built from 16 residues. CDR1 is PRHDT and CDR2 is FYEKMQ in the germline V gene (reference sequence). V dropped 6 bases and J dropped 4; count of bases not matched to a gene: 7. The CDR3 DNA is TGTGCCAGCAGAATGGGACTAGCGGGGTCGTCAGATACGCAGTATTTT. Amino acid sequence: CASRMGLAGSSDTQYF.

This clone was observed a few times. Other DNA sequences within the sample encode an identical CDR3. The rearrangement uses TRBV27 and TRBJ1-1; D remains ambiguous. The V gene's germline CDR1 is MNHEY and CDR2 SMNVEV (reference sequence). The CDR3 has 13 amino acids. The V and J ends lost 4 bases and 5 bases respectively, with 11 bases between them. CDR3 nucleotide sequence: TGTGCCAGCAGTTACCGAGGCGGAACTGAAGCTTTCTTT. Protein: CASSYRGGTEAFF.

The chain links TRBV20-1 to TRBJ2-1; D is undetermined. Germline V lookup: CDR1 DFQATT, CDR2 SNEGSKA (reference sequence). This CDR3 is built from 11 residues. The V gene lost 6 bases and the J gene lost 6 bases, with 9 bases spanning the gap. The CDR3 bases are TGCAGTGCGCCCAGAACCAATGAGCAGTTCTTC. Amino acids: CSAPRTNEQFF.

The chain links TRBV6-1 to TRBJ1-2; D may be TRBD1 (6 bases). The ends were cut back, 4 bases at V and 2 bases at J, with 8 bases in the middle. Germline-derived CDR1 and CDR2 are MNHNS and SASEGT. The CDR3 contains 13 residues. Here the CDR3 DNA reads TGTGCCAGCAGTGGGGGGCTGAACTATGGCTACACCTTC. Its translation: CASSGGLNYGYTF.

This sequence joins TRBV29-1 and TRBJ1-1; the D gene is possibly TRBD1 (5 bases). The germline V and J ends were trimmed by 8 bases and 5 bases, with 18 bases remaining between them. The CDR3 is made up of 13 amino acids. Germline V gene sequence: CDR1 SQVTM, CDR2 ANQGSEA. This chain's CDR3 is CSYQNLQDTEAFF. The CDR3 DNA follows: TGCAGCTATCAAAACTTACAGGATACTGAAGCTTTCTTT.

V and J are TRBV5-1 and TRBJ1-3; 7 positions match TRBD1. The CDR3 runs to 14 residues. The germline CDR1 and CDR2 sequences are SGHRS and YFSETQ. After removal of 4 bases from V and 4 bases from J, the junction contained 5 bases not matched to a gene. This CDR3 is CASSTGQEGNTIYF. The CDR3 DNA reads TGCGCCAGCAGCACTGGACAGGAGGGAAACACCATATATTTT.